These T cell receptor beta chains were read from a single sample in a study of blood T cells in healthy people across ages. TCRdb called the 5' RACE reads again in MiXCR, with one record for every CDR3 protein. The sample has about 1.6 million distinct CDR3 sequences, roughly 30% seen once. The source material was blood. These receptors originate from a woman in her thirties in good health. CDR3s include the opening cysteine and the closing phenylalanine or tryptophan. D genes are given only for firm matches. The size field is filled for only some rows; it gives once, few, many or a size class.

v_call	j_call	d_call	clone_size	cdr3_nt	cdr3_aa
TRBV7-2	TRBJ2-1	.	many	TGTGCCAGCAGCTTAATTACGTACAATGAGCAGTTCTTC	CASSLITYNEQFF
TRBV20-1	TRBJ1-1	.	.	TGCAGTGCTACACGGACCCTAAGGAACACTGAAGCTTTCTTT	CSATRTLRNTEAFF
TRBV27	TRBJ2-2	.	few	TGTGCCAGCAGTGCCTTCGGCGTAGCCGGGGAGCTGTTTTTT	CASSAFGVAGELFF
TRBV20-1	TRBJ1-1	.	.	TGCAGTGCTAGAACGCTTGAGAGGGTGAACACTGAAGCTTTCTTT	CSARTLERVNTEAFF
TRBV6-1	TRBJ2-1	TRBD2	.	TGTGCCAGCAGTGAAGCGGGACTAGCGGGGGGGCGGGAGCAGTTCTTC	CASSEAGLAGGREQFF
TRBV10-3	TRBJ2-1	.	.	TGTGCCATCAGGACACAGGAATCCTACAATGAGCAGTTCTTC	CAIRTQESYNEQFF
TRBV28	TRBJ1-1	TRBD1	.	TGTGCCAGCAGTCCGCCCGGGACAGGGGGGACTGAAGCTTTCTTT	CASSPPGTGGTEAFF
TRBV6-5	TRBJ2-7	.	many	TGTGCCAGCAGTCGTACAGGGCTCTACGAGCAGTACTTC	CASSRTGLYEQYF
TRBV4-2	TRBJ2-3	TRBD1	.	TGTGCCAGCAGCCAAACAGGGGGGTTAACAGATACGCAGTATTTT	CASSQTGGLTDTQYF
TRBV28	TRBJ1-1	.	.	TGTGCCAGCAGTTTCTCTAGAACCAAAGCGAACACTGAAGCTTTCTTT	CASSFSRTKANTEAFF